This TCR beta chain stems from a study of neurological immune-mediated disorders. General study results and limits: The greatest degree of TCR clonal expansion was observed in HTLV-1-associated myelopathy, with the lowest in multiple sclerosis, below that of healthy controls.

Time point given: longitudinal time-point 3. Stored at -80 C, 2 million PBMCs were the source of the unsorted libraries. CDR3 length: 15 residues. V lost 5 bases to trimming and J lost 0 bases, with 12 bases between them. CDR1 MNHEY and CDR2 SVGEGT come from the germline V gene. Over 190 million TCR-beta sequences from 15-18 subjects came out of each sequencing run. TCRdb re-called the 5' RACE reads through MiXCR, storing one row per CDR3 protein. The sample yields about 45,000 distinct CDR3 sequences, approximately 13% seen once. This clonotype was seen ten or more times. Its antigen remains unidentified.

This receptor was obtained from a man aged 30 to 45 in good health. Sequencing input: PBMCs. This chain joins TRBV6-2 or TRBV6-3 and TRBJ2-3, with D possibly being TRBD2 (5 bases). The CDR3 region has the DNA TGTGCCAGCAGTCGAGAGGGCAGAAGCACAGATACGCAGTATTTT. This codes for CASSREGRSTDTQYF.